This entry lists 26 T cell receptor beta chains sequenced from one sample in a study of blood T cell repertoires in COVID-19. TCRdb's table, derived via immunoSEQ multiplex PCR, lists solely in-frame clones and lacks some. The repertoire consists of 200,000 to 250,000 clones, with roughly 82% occurring once and the leading ten covering roughly 1.4%. Specimen: peripheral blood. Receptors originate from a middle-aged woman who had recovered from COVID-19.

This chain links TRBV6-6 with TRBJ1-5, with 12 bases identical to TRBD1. V lost 5 bases to trimming and J lost 5 bases; unmatched junction nucleotides: 10. The CDR3 has 17 residues. Germline assignment: CDR1 MNHNY and CDR2 SVGAGI (reference sequence). The CDR3 DNA reads TGTGCCAGCAGTCCCGGGACAGGGGGCCTTTTGGATCAGCCCCAGCATTTT. This sequence encodes CASSPGTGGLLDQPQHF.

There are a few counts of this clone. The J gene is TRBJ2-1, the V gene TRBV6-2 or TRBV6-3; 8 bases line up with TRBD2. Germline assignment: CDR1 MNHEY and CDR2 SVGEGT. The CDR3 covers 15 residues. J gave up 5 bases and V 3 bases, and 6 bases lay outside the gene matches. CDR3 in amino acids: CASSYGAGADNEQFF. DNA for the CDR3: TGTGCCAGCAGTTATGGAGCGGGGGCAGACAATGAGCAGTTCTTC.

A word on this clone: Germline is not matched at one junction end, which may reflect a read error. The rearrangement uses TRBV6-1 and TRBJ1-6, with D tentatively TRBD1 (5 bases). The CDR3 covers 14 residues. Germline values: CDR1 MNHNS, CDR2 SASEGT. CDR3 sequence (DNA): TGTGCCAGCAGTGAAGGACAGTATAGTTCACCCCTCCACTTT. Its translation: CASSEGQYSSPLHF.

The V gene is TRBV5-4, the J gene TRBJ2-7, with D unclear. Germline CDR1 SGHNT, CDR2 YYREEE (reference sequence). This CDR3 is built from 14 residues. V lost 5 bases and J lost 3, with 15 bases in between. The CDR3 spells CASSLTGSIYEQYF. In nucleotides, the CDR3 is TGTGCCAGCAGTCTTACCGGGTCAATCTACGAGCAGTACTTC.

Comments on this clone: One end of the junction varies from germline; a read error may be responsible. The chain recombines TRBV5-3 with TRBJ1-1; D call uncertain. TRBV5-3 is an ORF, and what it does is uncertain. The CDR3 covers 15 residues. The CDR3 DNA is TGTGCCAGAAGCTCTACACAGAGACACAACAGTGAAGCTTTCTTT. It specifies CARSSTQRHNSEAFF.

The V gene is TRBV6-2 or TRBV6-3, the J gene TRBJ2-1; a possible D gene is TRBD2 (5 bases). Per germline, CDR1 MNHEY and CDR2 SVGEGT. Trimming removed 6 bases from V and 1 base from J, with 10 bases in between. The CDR3 totals 14 residues. This CDR3 is CASSVTGSYNEQFF. The CDR3 DNA follows: TGTGCCAGCAGCGTAACGGGGTCCTACAATGAGCAGTTCTTC.

The rearrangement joins TRBV6-2 or TRBV6-3 to TRBJ2-3; TRBD2 agrees at 10 bases. From germline, CDR1 is MNHEY and CDR2 SVGEGT. The length of the CDR3 is 16 residues. V lost 2 bases and J lost 3; bases outside the gene matches: 5. The CDR3 DNA reads as TGTGCCAGCAGTTACCCAAGAGCGGGGGGGACAGATACGCAGTATTTT. Protein sequence: CASSYPRAGGTDTQYF.

The J gene is TRBJ1-6, the V gene TRBV2; D uncertain. The CDR3 runs 19 residues. CDR1 and CDR2 (germline): SNHLY, FYNNEI. The V and J ends lost 3 bases and 0 bases respectively, with 18 bases between them. The CDR3 region is CASSDTPFGGGSYNSPLHF. CDR3 sequence (DNA): TGTGCCAGCAGTGATACCCCTTTTGGCGGCGGCTCCTATAATTCACCCCTCCACTTT.

This clone was recorded a few times. This chain links TRBV24-1 with TRBJ1-2; the D gene is possibly TRBD1 (5 bases). The CDR3 sequence is 12 residues long. Trimming left V 6 bases short and J 1 base short, with 5 bases between. From germline, CDR1 is KGHDR and CDR2 SFDVKD. DNA for the CDR3: TGTGCCACCAGTCAGGGTAACTATGGCTACACCTTC. Translation: CATSQGNYGYTF.

This sequence joins TRBV7-2 and TRBJ2-2; D not resolved. This CDR3 region has 12 residues. V dropped 3 bases and J dropped 7 bases, with 6 bases sitting between them. Germline loops: CDR1 SGHTA, CDR2 FQGNSA. Here the CDR3 reads CASSFVGGELFF. As DNA, the CDR3 is TGTGCCAGCAGCTTCGTCGGCGGGGAGCTGTTTTTT.

This clone was seen a few times. CDR3 residues: CASSLDSSLYNEQFF. The CDR3 region has the DNA TGTGCCAGCAGCTTGGACAGTTCTCTCTACAATGAGCAGTTCTTC. This sequence joins TRBV5-4 and TRBJ2-1; D gene uncertain. Germline loops: CDR1 SGHNT, CDR2 YYREEE (reference sequence). The CDR3 is made up of 15 amino acids. The V and J ends lost 0 bases and 3 bases respectively, with 10 bases between them.

DNA for the CDR3: TGTGCCAGCAGCCTTAGCGGACCCACAGATACGCAGTATTTT. It translates to CASSLSGPTDTQYF. The chain has TRBV7-3 and TRBJ2-3; D might be TRBD2 (6 bases). V was cut by 5 bases and J by 2 bases, with 11 bases left in between. CDR1 and CDR2 (germline): SGHTA, FQGTGA. The CDR3 spans 14 residues.

V is TRBV11-3 and J is TRBJ2-5; no firm D call. Trimming stripped 10 bases from V and 5 bases from J, with 11 bases between. This CDR3 is 11 amino acids long. Germline CDR1 and CDR2: SGHNT and YENEEA. The CDR3: CATASSETQYF. CDR3 in DNA: TGTGCCACCGCGTCATCGGAGACCCAGTACTTC.

The V call is TRBV21-1, the J call TRBJ1-5; the D segment call TRBD1 is taken from the table without a DNA check. TRBV21-1 is recorded as a pseudogene. The CDR3 covers 15 residues. The DNA of the CDR3 is TGTGCCAGCATCCACGCCAGGGAATCCAATCAGCCCCAGCATTTT. This translates into CASIHARESNQPQHF.

This clone has just one count. The chain employs TRBV6-1 and TRBJ1-3; the D gene is possibly TRBD1 (5 bases). V was clipped by 2 bases and J by 7 bases, with 9 bases between them. This CDR3 has 13 residues. The germline gives CDR1 MNHNS, CDR2 SASEGT. Here the CDR3 DNA reads TGTGCCAGCAGTGAATTTCAGGGTAACACCATATATTTT. It specifies CASSEFQGNTIYF.

For the CDR3, the DNA is TGCGCCAGCAGCTTGGGTGGACTAGAGACCCAGTACTTC. Residues: CASSLGGLETQYF. The V and J genes are TRBV5-1 and TRBJ2-5; D is possibly TRBD2 (5 bases). V lost 0 bases and J lost 4, with 7 bases in between. The V gene's germline CDR1 is SGHRS and CDR2 YFSETQ. The CDR3 extends over 13 amino acids.

The gene calls are TRBV7-2 and TRBJ2-5; 8 bases fit TRBD2. The CDR3 loop spans 14 amino acids. The V and J ends lost 8 bases and 1 base, in that order; junction bases with no gene match: 6. The germline V gene has CDR1 SGHTA and CDR2 FQGNSA. The CDR3 coding sequence is TGTGCCAGCGGGGTCGGGGGGGCCCAAGAGACCCAGTACTTC. Translated: CASGVGGAQETQYF.

CDR3 sequence: CASSILTGAYEQYF. CDR3 coding DNA: TGTGCCAGTAGTATACTGACGGGGGCCTACGAGCAGTACTTC. J is TRBJ2-7 and V is TRBV19; D is possibly TRBD2 (6 bases). The V gene lost 2 bases and the J gene lost 2 bases, with 10 bases spanning the gap. This CDR3 region has 14 residues. Per germline, CDR1 LNHDA and CDR2 SQIVND (reference sequence).

This clone was detected once. The rearrangement uses TRBV9 and TRBJ2-1, with a possible D match to TRBD1 (5 bases). Trimming cost V 3 bases and J 1 base, with 14 bases left between them. The CDR3 is 16 residues long. Per the germline V gene, CDR1 is SGDLS and CDR2 is YYNGEE. CDR3 in amino acids: CASSEGMTLSYNEQFF. The CDR3 coding sequence is TGTGCCAGCAGCGAGGGGATGACACTTTCCTACAATGAGCAGTTCTTC.

This clone was detected once. The V and J genes are TRBV11-2 and TRBJ1-1; the D gene is possibly TRBD1 (6 bases). The germline CDR1 and CDR2 sequences are SGHAT and FQNNGV. The length of the CDR3 is 13 residues. The germline V and J ends were trimmed by 2 bases and 10 bases, with 14 bases remaining between them. The CDR3 region has the DNA TGTGCCAGCAGCTTATTGGAGGGGGGGGTAGCTTTCTTT. Its protein is CASSLLEGGVAFF.

The J gene is TRBJ1-2, the V gene TRBV7-9, with TRBD1 matching over 9 bases. With V trimmed by 7 bases and J by 2 bases, 5 bases remained unmatched. The CDR3 length is 14 residues. The V gene's germline CDR1 is SEHNR and CDR2 FQNEAQ (reference sequence). The CDR3 loop reads CASTYGTGNYGYTF. CDR3 DNA sequence: TGTGCCAGCACCTATGGGACAGGGAACTATGGCTACACCTTC.

The chain couples TRBV9 to TRBJ1-6; no clear D. V was clipped by 1 base and J by 9 bases, with 11 bases between them. Germline loops: CDR1 SGDLS, CDR2 YYNGEE. This CDR3 has 14 residues. CDR3: CASSVSAGLSPLHF. The CDR3, as DNA: TGTGCCAGCAGCGTAAGTGCTGGGCTTTCACCCCTCCACTTT.

CDR3 nucleotide sequence: TGTGCCATCAGTGAATTAGTTGGTGAGCAGTTCTTC. Amino acids: CAISELVGEQFF. V usage is TRBV10-3 and J usage is TRBJ2-1, with unresolved D. The ends were cut back, 3 bases at V and 9 bases at J, with 9 bases in the middle. Germline V gene data show CDR1 as ENHRY and CDR2 as SYGVKD. This CDR3 region has 12 residues.

This clone appeared once. The J gene is TRBJ2-1, the V gene TRBV7-2, with D possibly matching TRBD1 (6 bases). Germline V CDR1 and CDR2: SGHTA, FQGNSA. CDR3 size: 15 residues. Trimming pared 3 bases from V and 8 bases from J, leaving 17 bases between. CDR3 nucleotides: TGTGCCAGCAGCTTGCAACAGGGAACGGGCCATGAGCAGTTCTTC. It codes for CASSLQQGTGHEQFF.

The chain employs TRBV21-1 and TRBJ1-4; the D call TRBD1 from the table was never checked on the DNA. TRBV21-1 is noted as a pseudogene. There are 18 residues in the CDR3. This CDR3 reads CASSSRGPTTATNEKLFF. CDR3 DNA sequence: TGTGCCAGCAGCAGCCGAGGCCCAACGACAGCAACTAATGAAAAACTGTTTTTT.

This clone was seen only once. The chain uses TRBV5-1 and TRBJ1-1; TRBD1 matches 9 bases. With V trimmed by 4 bases and J by 6 bases, 4 bases remained unmatched. The germline V gene has CDR1 SGHRS and CDR2 YFSETQ. The CDR3 spans 13 residues. The CDR3 DNA follows: TGCGCCAGCAGCGCCGGGACAGGGTCTGAAGCTTTCTTT. Amino acids: CASSAGTGSEAFF.